This TCR beta chain was obtained from a study of T cell responses to AZD1222 COVID-19 vaccine. Clones were read by immunoSEQ multiplex PCR, and TCRdb kept only the in-frame ones, dropping some. Of more than 150,000 clones listed, 92% are singletons. The germline V gene encodes CDR1 MGHRA and CDR2 YSYEKL. Trimming left V 0 bases short and J 4 bases short, with 9 bases between. The CDR3 length is 14 residues. Notes on this clone: What it recognizes is unknown.

Study-level results: Females made up more of the donors, who were largely white British, and clonal diversity may have come out too low.

Sequencing used peripheral blood, obtained on day 0 of AZD1222 vaccination. The TCR was taken from an adult in good health. The rearrangement uses TRBV4-1 and TRBJ1-1, with D possibly TRBD1 on 5 matching bases. The CDR3 bases are TGCGCCAGCAGCCAAGATGGGGGGAGCACTGAAGCTTTCTTT. Translating it yields CASSQDGGSTEAFF.